A single sample is the source of the 17 T cell receptor beta chains below, sequenced in a study of blood T cell repertoires in COVID-19. TCRdb's table, derived via immunoSEQ multiplex PCR, lists solely in-frame clones and lacks some. This table has 130,000 to 150,000 clones, approximately 80% appearing once. What was sequenced was peripheral blood. Receptors originate from a woman between 40 and 55 years old with active or convalescent COVID-19.

The genes are TRBV4-2 and TRBJ1-2; D might be TRBD1 (5 bases). The germline V gene has CDR1 LGHNA and CDR2 YNFKEQ. The CDR3 covers 17 residues. Trimming stripped 0 bases from V and 5 bases from J, with 19 bases between. The CDR3 DNA reads TGTGCCAGCAGCCAAGATCAGGTACAGGTGATACGTTATGGCTACACCTTC. It is translated as CASSQDQVQVIRYGYTF.

V gene TRBV9 combines with J gene TRBJ1-5; 11 bases match TRBD1. V lost 0 bases to trimming and J lost 8 bases; unmatched junction nucleotides: 4. CDR1 and CDR2 from the germline V gene are SGDLS and YYNGEE. The CDR3 is 15 amino acids. DNA for the CDR3: TGTGCCAGCAGCGTAGGAGGGACAGGGGGGGAGCCCCAGCATTTT. Translating gives CASSVGGTGGEPQHF. Supplemented by reference TRBV9 and TRBJ1-5, the full variable domain reads DSGVTQTPKHLITATGQRVTLRCSPRSGDLSVYWYQQSLDQGLQFLIQYYNGEERAKGNILERFSAQQFPDLHSELNLSSLELGDSALYFCASSVGGTGGEPQHFGDGTRLSIL.

This clone was counted a single time. This chain uses TRBV11-2 with TRBJ1-1; possible D gene TRBD1, 5 bases. V was trimmed by 3 bases and J by 3 bases, leaving 11 bases between them. The length of the CDR3 is 14 residues. Germline assignment: CDR1 SGHAT and CDR2 FQNNGV. The DNA of the CDR3 is TGTGCCAGCAGCTTCCCTCAGGGCGACACTGAAGCTTTCTTT. As protein: CASSFPQGDTEAFF. Combining the CDR3 with reference TRBV11-2 and TRBJ1-1 gives the whole variable domain EAGVAQSPRYKIIEKRQSVAFWCNPISGHATLYWYQQILGQGPKLLIQFQNNGVVDDSQLPKDRFSAERLKGVDSTLKIQPAKLEDSAVYLCASSFPQGDTEAFFGQGTRLTVV.

This chain joins TRBV10-3 and TRBJ1-1; TRBD1 agrees at 11 bases. The CDR3 runs 13 residues. V shed 7 bases, J shed 4 bases, and the junction held 2 bases outside the gene matches. Per the germline V gene, CDR1 is ENHRY and CDR2 is SYGVKD. The CDR3, as DNA: TGTGCCATCATGGGACAGGGGGGCACTGAAGCTTTCTTT. It translates to CAIMGQGGTEAFF.

In its sample, this clone was seen once. This sequence joins TRBV4-3 and TRBJ1-1; a possible D gene is TRBD1 (6 bases). Germline CDR1 and CDR2: LGHNA and YSLEER. V lost 1 base and J lost 3, with 9 bases in between. There are 14 residues in the CDR3. The CDR3 nucleotides are TGCGCCAGCAGCCAAGTCGCAGGGGACACTGAAGCTTTCTTT. Protein sequence: CASSQVAGDTEAFF.

This sequence joins TRBV7-2 and TRBJ1-2; 10 bases fit TRBD1. The CDR3 runs to 14 residues. Germline loops: CDR1 SGHTA, CDR2 FQGNSA. Trimming at V came to 8 bases and at J to 2 bases, leaving 5 bases not matched to a gene. CDR3 bases: TGTGCCAGCGGGGACAGGGGTCAGAACTATGGCTACACCTTC. Its protein is CASGDRGQNYGYTF.

This chain connects TRBV12-3 or TRBV12-4 to TRBJ1-1; D is perhaps TRBD1 (5 bases). Trimming pared 7 bases from V and 5 bases from J, leaving 14 bases between. The length of the CDR3 is 13 residues. In DNA, the CDR3 is TGTGCCAGCACCCTAGGGGAGGCGACTGAAGCTTTCTTT. Translated: CASTLGEATEAFF.

J is TRBJ2-6 and V is TRBV18; D is unresolved. V dropped 3 bases and J dropped 3 bases, with 15 bases sitting between them. Per the germline V gene, CDR1 is KGHSH and CDR2 is LQKENI. The CDR3 extends over 17 amino acids. CDR3 bases: TGTGCCAGCTCACCCCCTCCGTCTTCAGGTGGGGCCAACGTCCTGACTTTC. It specifies CASSPPPSSGGANVLTF.

The chain joins TRBV10-1 to TRBJ1-3, with 10 bases lining up with TRBD1. Germline V gene lookup returns CDR1 WNHNN and CDR2 SYGVQD (reference sequence). V lost 9 bases and J lost 4; bases outside the gene matches: 6. The length of the CDR3 is 14 residues. This chain's CDR3 is CASPGQGYGNTIYF. The CDR3 DNA follows: TGCGCCAGTCCGGGACAGGGGTACGGAAACACCATATATTTT.

This chain links TRBV28 with TRBJ2-7; 13 bases fit TRBD2. Germline trimming cut 3 bases from V and 1 base from J; bases unmatched to any gene: 9. Germline V lookup: CDR1 MDHEN, CDR2 SYDVKM. The CDR3 length is 18 residues. CDR3 protein: CASSFYLRTSGGSYEQYF. The CDR3 DNA is TGTGCCAGCAGTTTCTATCTTCGGACTAGCGGGGGTTCCTACGAGCAGTACTTC.

V gene TRBV18 combines with J gene TRBJ1-5; 7 bases align to TRBD1. This CDR3 spans 15 amino acids. The germline gives CDR1 KGHSH, CDR2 LQKENI. After removal of 3 bases from V and 0 bases from J, the junction contained 2 bases not matched to a gene. In nucleotides, the CDR3 is TGTGCCAGCTCACCCCAGGGGGGTAGCAATCAGCCCCAGCATTTT. Its translation: CASSPQGGSNQPQHF.

This chain joins TRBV28 and TRBJ2-7; the match to TRBD1 covers 11 bases. The V gene's germline CDR1 is MDHEN and CDR2 SYDVKM. CDR3 size: 17 residues. V shed 5 bases and J 0 bases; nucleotides not matched to a gene: 9. The CDR3 DNA reads as TGTGCCAGCAGTGACGATCGGACAGGGGGCGTCTCCTACGAGCAGTACTTC. It codes for CASSDDRTGGVSYEQYF.

The chain joins TRBV4-2 to TRBJ2-1, with 11 bases that match TRBD2. This CDR3 has 18 amino acids. With V trimmed by 5 bases and J by 5 bases, 14 bases remained unmatched. Germline-derived CDR1 and CDR2 are LGHNA and YNFKEQ. In DNA, the CDR3 is TGTGCCAGCAGCGATGACTCCCTCCTAGCGGGGGGTGACAATGAGCAGTTCTTC. It specifies CASSDDSLLAGGDNEQFF.

V gene TRBV7-9 combines with J gene TRBJ1-2, with TRBD1 matching over 8 bases. This CDR3 is built from 14 residues. V dropped 4 bases and J dropped 4; count of bases not matched to a gene: 5. The germline gives CDR1 SEHNR, CDR2 FQNEAQ (reference sequence). CDR3 sequence reads: CASSSGQGFYGYTF. CDR3 bases: TGTGCCAGCAGCTCTGGACAGGGCTTCTATGGCTACACCTTC.

The chain links TRBV5-1 to TRBJ2-5; 8 bases line up with TRBD2. Looked up from germline, CDR1 is SGHRS and CDR2 is YFSETQ. V dropped 0 bases and J dropped 2; count of bases not matched to a gene: 6. The CDR3 has 16 residues. The CDR3 nucleotides are TGCGCCAGCAGCTTGGAGGGTAGCGGGGTGCAAGAGACCCAGTACTTC. Translated: CASSLEGSGVQETQYF.

J is TRBJ1-1 and V is TRBV5-6; 11 bases agree with TRBD1. Trimming at V came to 5 bases and at J to 4 bases, leaving 10 bases not matched to a gene. This CDR3 is 16 amino acids long. Germline CDR1 reads SGHDT; CDR2 reads YYEEEE. CDR3 region: CASSSRGQGVGTEAFF. CDR3 nucleotides: TGTGCCAGCAGTTCCCGGGGACAGGGGGTCGGCACTGAAGCTTTCTTT.

The rearrangement links TRBV5-3 to TRBJ1-5, with a weak D call TRBD1 (6 bases). TRBV5-3 is an ORF for which the function is uncertain. Trimming stripped 4 bases from V and 4 bases from J, with 9 bases between. CDR3 length: 13 amino acids. CDR3 coding DNA: TGTGCCAGAAGCGCGGACAGTAATCAGCCCCAGCATTTT. It specifies CARSADSNQPQHF.